The T cell receptor (beta chain) described here comes from a study of blood T cell repertoires in COVID-19. Study-wide context: Samples taken during acute and convalescent COVID-19 were collected in the United States, Italy and Spain. Nucleic acid was either cDNA or gDNA, and it came from T cells, B-cell-depleted T cells, or PBMCs.

The germline V gene has CDR1 LNHDA and CDR2 SQIVND (reference sequence). V gave up 3 bases and J gave up 1 base, with 9 bases separating them. The CDR3 has 15 amino acids. One Seattle source followed patients from active infection through their disease course. Per the study methods: Reference gene primer amplification in the assay estimated nucleated cell counts. Sequencing used immunoSEQ multiplex PCR; TCRdb keeps in-frame clones, though not all of them. V and J calls and clone size are copied from that table; D and trimming were computed from the DNA. The table lists 200,000 to 250,000 clones, 85% of them singletons, with 2.4% in the top ten.

The sample comprised peripheral blood. The V and J genes are TRBV19 and TRBJ2-2, with D possibly TRBD1 on 6 matching bases. The sequence derives from a woman between 70 and 85 years old with COVID-19, enrolled during active disease. The CDR3 spells CASSMGHGNTGELFF. The CDR3 DNA sequence: TGTGCCAGTAGTATGGGACACGGGAACACCGGGGAGCTGTTTTTT.